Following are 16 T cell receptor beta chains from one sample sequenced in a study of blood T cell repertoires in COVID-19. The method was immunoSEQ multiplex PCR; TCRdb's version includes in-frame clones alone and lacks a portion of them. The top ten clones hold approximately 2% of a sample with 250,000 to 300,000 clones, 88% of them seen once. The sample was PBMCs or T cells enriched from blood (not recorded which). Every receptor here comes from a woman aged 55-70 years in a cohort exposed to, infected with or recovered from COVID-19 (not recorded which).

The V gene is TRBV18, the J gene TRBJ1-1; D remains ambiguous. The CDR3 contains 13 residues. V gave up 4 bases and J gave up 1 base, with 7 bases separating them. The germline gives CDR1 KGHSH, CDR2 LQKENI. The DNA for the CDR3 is TGTGCCAGCTCACTACAGAAGAACACTGAAGCTTTCTTT. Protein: CASSLQKNTEAFF.

The CDR3 sequence: CASSQDRTSGNTIYF. The CDR3 nucleotides read TGCGCCAGCAGCCAAGACAGGACTTCTGGAAACACCATATATTTT. The chain links TRBV4-1 to TRBJ1-3; D is undetermined. Between the trimmed V and J ends, which lost 0 bases and 1 base, there was a span of 7 bases. CDR3 size: 15 residues. The germline CDR1 and CDR2 sequences are MGHRA and YSYEKL.

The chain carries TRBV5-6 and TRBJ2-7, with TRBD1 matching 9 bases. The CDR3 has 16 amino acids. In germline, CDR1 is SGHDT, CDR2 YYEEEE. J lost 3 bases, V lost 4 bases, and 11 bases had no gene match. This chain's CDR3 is CASSASGTGKLYEQYF. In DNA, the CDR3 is TGTGCCAGCAGCGCCTCCGGGACAGGGAAACTCTACGAGCAGTACTTC.

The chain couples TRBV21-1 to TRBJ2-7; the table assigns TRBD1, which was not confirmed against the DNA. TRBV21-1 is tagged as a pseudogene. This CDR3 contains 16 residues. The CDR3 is CASSSGPNRGSYEQYF. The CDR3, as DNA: TGTGCCAGCAGCTCTGGCCCGAACAGGGGAAGCTACGAGCAGTACTTC.

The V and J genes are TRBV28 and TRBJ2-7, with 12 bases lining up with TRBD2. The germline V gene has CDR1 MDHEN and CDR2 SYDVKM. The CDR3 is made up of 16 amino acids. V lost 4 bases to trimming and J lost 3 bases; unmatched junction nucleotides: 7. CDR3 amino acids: CASSSRTSGDLYEQYF. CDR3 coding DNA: TGTGCCAGCAGTTCTCGGACTAGCGGGGACCTCTACGAGCAGTACTTC.

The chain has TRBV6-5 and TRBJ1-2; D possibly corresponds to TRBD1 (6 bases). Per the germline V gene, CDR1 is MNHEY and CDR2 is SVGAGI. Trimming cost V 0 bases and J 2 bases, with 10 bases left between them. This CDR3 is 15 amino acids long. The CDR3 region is CASSYSGTTNYGYTF. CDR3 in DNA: TGTGCCAGCAGTTACTCGGGGACAACCAACTATGGCTACACCTTC.

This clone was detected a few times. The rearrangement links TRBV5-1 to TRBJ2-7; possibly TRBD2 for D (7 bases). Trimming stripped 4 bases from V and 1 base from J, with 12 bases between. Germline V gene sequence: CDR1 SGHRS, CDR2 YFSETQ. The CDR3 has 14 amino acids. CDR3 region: CASSQGGGSYEQYF. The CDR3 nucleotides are TGCGCCAGCAGCCAGGGAGGGGGATCCTACGAGCAGTACTTC.

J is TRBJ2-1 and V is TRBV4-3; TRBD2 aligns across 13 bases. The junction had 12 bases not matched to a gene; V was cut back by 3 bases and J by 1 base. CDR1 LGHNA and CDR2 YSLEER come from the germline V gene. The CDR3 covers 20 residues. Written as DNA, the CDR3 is TGCGCCAGCAGCCAGGGAACCTGGACTAGCGGGAGTAAGTCCTACAATGAGCAGTTCTTC. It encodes CASSQGTWTSGSKSYNEQFF.

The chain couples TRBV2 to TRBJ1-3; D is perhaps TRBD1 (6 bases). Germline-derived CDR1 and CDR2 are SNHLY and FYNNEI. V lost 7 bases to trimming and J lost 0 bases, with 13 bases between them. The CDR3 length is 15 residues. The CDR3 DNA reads TGTGCCAGCACCGTCGGACAGAACTCTGGAAACACCATATATTTT. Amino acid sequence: CASTVGQNSGNTIYF.

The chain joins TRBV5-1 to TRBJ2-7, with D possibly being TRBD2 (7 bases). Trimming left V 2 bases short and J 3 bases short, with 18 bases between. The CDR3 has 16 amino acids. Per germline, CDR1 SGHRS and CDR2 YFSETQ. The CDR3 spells CASSLGGALEFYEQYF. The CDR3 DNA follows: TGCGCCAGCAGCTTAGGGGGGGCACTGGAGTTCTACGAGCAGTACTTC.

The CDR3 bases are TGCGCCAGCAGCCAAGGAACTAGCGGGAGAAGTGATAATGAGCAGTTCTTC. It codes for CASSQGTSGRSDNEQFF. V gene TRBV4-1 combines with J gene TRBJ2-1, with TRBD2 identical over 11 bases. Germline V gene lookup returns CDR1 MGHRA and CDR2 YSYEKL. The CDR3 extends over 17 amino acids. V was clipped by 1 base and J by 7 bases; unmatched bases: 9.

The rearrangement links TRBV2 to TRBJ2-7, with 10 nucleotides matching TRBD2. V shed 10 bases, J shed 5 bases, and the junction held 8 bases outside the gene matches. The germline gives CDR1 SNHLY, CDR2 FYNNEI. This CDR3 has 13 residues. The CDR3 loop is CATVTSGSNEQYF. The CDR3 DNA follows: TGTGCCACCGTGACTAGCGGGTCGAACGAGCAGTACTTC.

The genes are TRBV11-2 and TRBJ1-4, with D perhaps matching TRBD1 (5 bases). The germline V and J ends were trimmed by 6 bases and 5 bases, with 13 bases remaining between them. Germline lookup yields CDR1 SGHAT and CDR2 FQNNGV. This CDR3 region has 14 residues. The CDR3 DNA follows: TGTGCCAGCAGACAAGGGGTAATGAATGAAAAACTGTTTTTT. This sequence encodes CASRQGVMNEKLFF.

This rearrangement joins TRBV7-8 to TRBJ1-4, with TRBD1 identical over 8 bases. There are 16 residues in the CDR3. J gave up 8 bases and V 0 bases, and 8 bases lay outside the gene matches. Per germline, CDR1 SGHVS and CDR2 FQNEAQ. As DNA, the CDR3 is TGTGCCAGCAGCTTAGCGCGGCAGGGGGCTTCGGAAAAACTGTTTTTT. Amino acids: CASSLARQGASEKLFF.

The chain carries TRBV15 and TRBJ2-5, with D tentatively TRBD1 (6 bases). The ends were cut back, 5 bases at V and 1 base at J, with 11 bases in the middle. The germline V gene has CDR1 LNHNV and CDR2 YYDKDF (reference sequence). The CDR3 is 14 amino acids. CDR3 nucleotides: TGTGCCACCAGCCTAAGGGGGACCCAAGAGACCCAGTACTTC. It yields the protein CATSLRGTQETQYF.

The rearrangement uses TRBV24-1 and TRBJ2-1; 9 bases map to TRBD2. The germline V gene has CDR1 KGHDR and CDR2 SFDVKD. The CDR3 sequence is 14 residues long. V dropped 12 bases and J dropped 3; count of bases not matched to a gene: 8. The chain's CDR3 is CAVARLADYNEQFF. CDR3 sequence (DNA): TGTGCCGTCGCTAGACTAGCGGACTACAATGAGCAGTTCTTC.